Sequencing of this T cell receptor (beta chain) was carried out in a study of blood T cell repertoires in COVID-19. About the research overall: The United States, Italy and Spain supplied acute and convalescent COVID-19 samples.

Repertoires were generated with immunoSEQ multiplex PCR, while TCRdb's copy carries only in-frame clones and drops some. The repertoire consists of approximately 200,000 clones, with about 85% occurring once and the leading ten covering 2.9%. CDR1 is SQVTM, CDR2 ANQGSEA, per germline. This CDR3 has 14 amino acids. V was pared by 7 bases and J by 1 base, with 13 bases between. The J gene is TRBJ2-2, the V gene TRBV29-1, with D perhaps TRBD2 (6 bases). The receptor's source is a woman under 40 with active or convalescent COVID-19. Specimen: peripheral blood. CDR3 nucleotides: TGCAGCGGGAGATATAGCGGGAACACCGGGGAGCTGTTTTTT. Encoded protein: CSGRYSGNTGELFF.